This T cell receptor beta chain was obtained from a study of T cell repertoires in cytomegalovirus infection. At the level of the study: Peptides in the study included HLA-C-restricted and HLA-B-restricted CMV epitopes. Public TCR beta signature analysis indicated the presence of both CMV infection and matching HLA type.

Points from the study as a whole: Using cumulative public TCR beta family frequency, the authors identified those who carried CMV together with the relevant HLA. There were HLA-C-restricted CMV-specific TCR beta clonotypes dominating the ex vivo response.

One entry per CDR3 protein, called by TCRdb with MiXCR from the reads. Here the sample spans 450,000 to 550,000 distinct CDR3 sequences, approximately 42% being singletons. Points on this clonotype: The antigen is undetermined.

The CDR3 sequence is 14 residues long. The V end lost 6 bases, the J end lost 5 bases, and 16 bases lay between the germline ends. This rearrangement joins TRBV12-3 or TRBV12-4 to TRBJ1-1; no clear D gene. The sequencing here drew on cultured PBMCs, taken from culture after CMV antigen stimulation. This clonotype was obtained from a human donor in good health (CMV status not recorded). Some clones in this sample may be carry-over from other donors' samples. The CDR3 loop reads CASSPTGLRTEAFF. The CDR3 DNA follows: TGTGCCAGCAGCCCGACCGGGCTTAGGACTGAAGCTTTCTTT.